These T cell receptor beta chains were read from a single sample in a study of blood T cell repertoires in COVID-19. TCRdb's table, derived via immunoSEQ multiplex PCR, lists solely in-frame clones and lacks some. This table holds 45,000 to 50,000 clones, less than 90% found once. The sequenced material came from peripheral blood. The source is a human donor in a cohort sampled during active COVID-19. The CDR3 runs from the conserved cysteine through the conserved F or W. Each record gives: V gene, D gene, clone size, J gene, CDR3 DNA, CDR3 protein. D genes are given only for firm matches. Part of the rows lack a size; the others show once, few, many or a class for expanded clones.

TRBV7-3	TRBD2	NA	TRBJ2-3	TGTGCCAGCAGCCCGGGACTAGAGACAGATACGCAGTATTTT	CASSPGLETDTQYF
TRBV6-5	NA	NA	TRBJ1-5	TGTGCCAGCATCGGCACTAATAGCAATCAGCCCCAGCATTTT	CASIGTNSNQPQHF
TRBV6-5	TRBD2	NA	TRBJ2-1	TGTGCCAGCAGTTACTCCCAGGGAGGGAATGAGCAGTTCTTC	CASSYSQGGNEQFF
TRBV7-9	TRBD2	once	TRBJ2-6	TGTGCCAGCAGACTGAGGGAGGGACTCAGGGAAAGTGGGGCCAACGTCCTGACTTTC	CASRLREGLRESGANVLTF
TRBV9	NA	NA	TRBJ2-5	TGTGCCAGCAGCGTAGGTAGATTGGGGCAGACCCAGTACTTC	CASSVGRLGQTQYF
TRBV7-8	NA	once	TRBJ1-5	TGTGCCAGCAGCTCCCAGGGTAGTAGCAATCAGCCCCAGCATTTT	CASSSQGSSNQPQHF
TRBV27	NA	NA	TRBJ1-5	TGTGCCAGCACCAAAGACAGACTTAGCAATCAGCCCCAGCATTTT	CASTKDRLSNQPQHF
TRBV19	NA	once	TRBJ2-1	TGTGCCAGTAGTCCGGACAAGGGGGATAACGGTGAGCAGTTCTTC	CASSPDKGDNGEQFF
TRBV7-8	NA	few	TRBJ2-7	TGTGCCAGCAGCTTAGTGGTAGGGCAGGGGAACGAGCAGTACTTC	CASSLVVGQGNEQYF
TRBV2	TRBD1	NA	TRBJ2-7	TGTGCCAGCAGATCTAGGGACAGAGGCTACGAGCAGTACTTC	CASRSRDRGYEQYF
TRBV10-1	TRBD2	once	TRBJ2-3	TGCGCCAGCAGTGAGATGCCTAGCGGGGCCGGGGGCACAGATACGCAGTATTTT	CASSEMPSGAGGTDTQYF
TRBV24-1	TRBD2	NA	TRBJ2-3	TGTGCCACCAGTGAAACGGGGGGGGGCACAGATACGCAGTATTTT	CATSETGGGTDTQYF
TRBV5-1	NA	NA	TRBJ2-5	TGCGCCAGCAGCTCAGGGGTGAGGGAGACCCAGTACTTC	CASSSGVRETQYF
TRBV3-1/TRBV3-2	TRBD1	NA	TRBJ1-2	TGTGCCAGCAGCCTTAGACAGGGGGTCGGCTATGGCTACACCTTC	CASSLRQGVGYGYTF
TRBV19	TRBD1	few	TRBJ1-2	TGTGCCAGTAGTATAGGCCGGACAGGGGACTATGGCTACACCTTC	CASSIGRTGDYGYTF
TRBV6-5	TRBD1	NA	TRBJ1-3	TGTGCCAGCAGTACAGGGGGGAGAAACACCATATATTTT	CASSTGGRNTIYF
TRBV10-2	NA	NA	TRBJ2-7	TGCGCCAGCAGTGAGTCCGGGGGACTCCACGAGCAGTACTTC	CASSESGGLHEQYF
TRBV27	NA	NA	TRBJ1-1	TGTGCCAGCTCGTATCAGGGGTTAGTAGCTGAAGCTTTCTTT	CASSYQGLVAEAFF
TRBV27	TRBD1	NA	TRBJ1-5	TGTGCCAGCAGTTCGGGAGGGGGCGGAGATCAGCCCCAGCATTTT	CASSSGGGGDQPQHF
TRBV27	NA	NA	TRBJ1-1	TGTGCCAGCAGTCCGACCACGATTAACAGGGTGAGGAACACTGAAGCTTTCTTT	CASSPTTINRVRNTEAFF
TRBV30	NA	NA	TRBJ1-1	TGTGCCTGGAGTTATAAAGCCGAAGCTTTCTTT	CAWSYKAEAFF
TRBV7-8	TRBD2	NA	TRBJ2-1	TGTGCCAGCAGCTCGGAACTAGCGGGGAGGGGCAATGAGCAGTTCTTC	CASSSELAGRGNEQFF
TRBV6-6	TRBD1	NA	TRBJ1-1	TGTGCCAGCAGTTCGTCCGGGACAGGTAACACTGAAGCTTTCTTT	CASSSSGTGNTEAFF
TRBV29-1	NA	NA	TRBJ2-1	TGCAGCGTTGGTCGGACATTCCTGTCTAGTGAGCAGTTCTTC	CSVGRTFLSSEQFF
TRBV13	NA	NA	TRBJ2-1	TGTGCCAGCAGCTTTTCTTCTCTTTACAATGAGCAGTTCTTC	CASSFSSLYNEQFF
TRBV7-9	NA	NA	TRBJ1-1	TGTGCCAGCAGTCAAGAGGGGGTAGGGACTGAAGCTTTCTTT	CASSQEGVGTEAFF
TRBV2	NA	NA	TRBJ2-3	TGTGCCAGCAGTAGCGGAGCTAGCACAGATACGCAGTATTTT	CASSSGASTDTQYF
TRBV5-1	TRBD2	NA	TRBJ2-3	TGCGCCAGCAGCTCCTTAGCGGGGGACACAGATACGCAGTATTTT	CASSSLAGDTDTQYF
TRBV3-1/TRBV3-2	NA	NA	TRBJ2-2	TGTGCCAGCAGCCCCAGGGTCACCGGGGAGCTGTTTTTT	CASSPRVTGELFF
TRBV7-3	NA	NA	TRBJ2-7	TGTGCCAGCAGCTTACAGGGGGGCTCCTACGAGCAGTACTTC	CASSLQGGSYEQYF
TRBV11-3	NA	once	TRBJ2-1	TGTGCCAGCAGCTTAGGGGCTGAGCAGTTCTTC	CASSLGAEQFF
TRBV13	NA	NA	TRBJ1-1	TGTGCCAGCAGCCGAGGATTAGCGGACACTGAAGCTTTCTTT	CASSRGLADTEAFF
TRBV19	TRBD2	NA	TRBJ2-1	TGTGCCAGTAGTTACCCCAAAGCGGGGGGTTTCGGGGATGAGCAGTTCTTC	CASSYPKAGGFGDEQFF
TRBV3-1/TRBV3-2	TRBD2	NA	TRBJ2-1	TGTGCCAGCAGCCAATCTCCCCCCCAGCGGGGGCGCTACAATGAGCAGTTCTTC	CASSQSPPQRGRYNEQFF